This is a list of T cell receptor beta chains from one sample in a study of radiotherapy plus CTLA-4 blockade in lung cancer. Profiled with immunoSEQ multiplex PCR; TCRdb holds only in-frame clones, not every one. The top ten clones hold roughly a tenth of a sample with about 36,000 clones, 55% to 80% of them seen once. The specimen was peripheral blood, collected from a patient treated with radiotherapy plus ipilimumab. The receptor source for this set is a human donor with non-small cell lung cancer who had stable disease on radiotherapy plus ipilimumab. CDR3s include the opening cysteine and the closing phenylalanine or tryptophan. Fields, in order: D gene, J gene, V gene, clone size, CDR3 protein, CDR3 DNA. A D gene is named only where the DNA matches it firmly. Clone size is stated in some rows and not others, as once, few, many or a class when expanded.

>NA|TRBJ2-7|TRBV11-2|few
CASTPQGGSYEQYF
TGTGCCAGCACCCCGCAGGGGGGAAGCTACGAGCAGTACTTC
>TRBD1|TRBJ1-1|TRBV6-6|once
CASSSDRTGVNTEAFF
TGTGCCAGCAGTTCCGATAGGACAGGGGTCAACACTGAAGCTTTCTTT
>TRBD1|TRBJ2-3|TRBV18|NA
CASSPGQAIDTQYF
TGTGCCAGCTCACCGGGACAGGCGATCGATACGCAGTATTTT
>NA|TRBJ2-1|TRBV2|NA
CALGSRGRGNEQFF
TGTGCACTAGGGAGCAGGGGAAGGGGCAATGAGCAGTTCTTC
>TRBD1|TRBJ2-2|TRBV19|NA
CATRPDRGRRTGELFF
TGTGCCACCAGACCGGACAGGGGGCGCCGGACCGGGGAGCTGTTTTTT
>TRBD1|TRBJ2-4|TRBV2|NA
CASSATGQNIQYF
TGTGCCAGCAGTGCGACAGGGCAGAACATTCAGTACTTC
>NA|TRBJ1-1|TRBV6-5|NA
CASSYGGYTEAFF
TGTGCCAGCAGTTACGGCGGATACACTGAAGCTTTCTTT
>NA|TRBJ2-1|TRBV11-3|few
CASSLDRGTEYNEQFF
TGTGCCAGCAGCTTAGATAGGGGGACGGAATACAATGAGCAGTTCTTC
>TRBD1|TRBJ2-2|TRBV15|few
CATSRVRGSGELFF
TGTGCCACCAGCAGAGTCAGGGGGTCCGGGGAGCTGTTTTTT
>TRBD1|TRBJ1-2|TRBV27|NA
CASSLRQGYGYTF
TGTGCCAGCAGTCTACGACAGGGCTATGGCTACACCTTC
>TRBD1|TRBJ1-2|TRBV27|NA
CASSPYGQESNYGYTF
TGTGCCAGCAGTCCCTATGGACAGGAGAGTAACTATGGCTACACCTTC
>NA|TRBJ1-3|TRBV30|many
CAWSVGGGNTIYF
TGTGCCTGGAGTGTGGGGGGAGGAAACACCATATATTTT
>TRBD1|TRBJ1-2|TRBV6-6|few
CASSHRGVYGYTF
TGTGCCAGCAGTCACAGGGGTGTCTATGGCTACACCTTC
>NA|TRBJ2-7|TRBV2|NA
CASKEQGGGEQYF
TGTGCCAGCAAGGAACAGGGTGGCGGCGAGCAGTACTTC
>TRBD1|TRBJ2-7|TRBV19|few
CASSTDRGPQYF
TGTGCCAGTAGTACGGACAGGGGGCCTCAGTACTTC
>NA|TRBJ1-1|TRBV5-1|NA
CASSTGRGDTEAFF
TGCGCCAGCAGCACTGGGAGGGGGGACACTGAAGCTTTCTTT
>TRBD1|TRBJ2-5|TRBV9|NA
CASSGLGTVQETQYF
TGTGCCAGCAGCGGCCTGGGGACAGTCCAAGAGACCCAGTACTTC
>NA|TRBJ1-2|TRBV20-1|NA
CSARDRVGYTF
TGCAGTGCTAGAGACAGGGTTGGCTACACCTTC
>TRBD2|TRBJ2-1|TRBV7-2|NA
CASSLRPSGGGQQFF
TGTGCCAGCAGCTTACGTCCTAGCGGGGGAGGTCAGCAGTTCTTC
>TRBD2|TRBJ2-1|TRBV5-1|NA
CASKRGSSYNEQFF
TGCGCCAGCAAGCGGGGGAGCTCCTACAATGAGCAGTTCTTC
>NA|TRBJ2-6|TRBV6-1|few
CASSGGTAGANVLTF
TGTGCCAGCTCAGGGGGGACAGCGGGGGCCAACGTCCTGACTTTC
>NA|TRBJ1-1|TRBV11-3|NA
CASSLEQGRGEAFF
TGTGCCAGCAGCTTAGAGCAGGGGAGGGGTGAAGCTTTCTTT
>TRBD2|TRBJ2-1|TRBV5-4|NA
CASSRSGGSYNEQFF
TGTGCCAGCAGCCGGTCGGGGGGCTCCTACAATGAGCAGTTCTTC
>TRBD2|TRBJ2-1|TRBV5-4|once
CASSLVASGGNEQFF
TGTGCCAGCAGCTTGGTGGCTAGCGGGGGAAATGAGCAGTTCTTC
>NA|TRBJ2-3|TRBV18|NA
CASSPAEGTSYRFDTDTQYF
TGTGCCAGCTCACCAGCCGAGGGGACTTCTTACCGTTTCGACACAGATACGCAGTATTTT
>TRBD1|TRBJ1-2|TRBV7-8|NA
CASSLGQGIDYGYTF
TGTGCCAGCAGCTTAGGACAGGGGATCGACTATGGCTACACCTTC
>NA|TRBJ1-1|TRBV29-1|NA
CSVEDIAGSAEAFF
TGCAGCGTTGAAGATATAGCAGGGTCGGCTGAAGCTTTCTTT
>TRBD1|TRBJ2-4|TRBV6-5|NA
CASSRTRQGGNIQYF
TGTGCCAGCAGCCGAACCCGACAGGGTGGAAACATTCAGTACTTC
>NA|TRBJ1-4|TRBV9|NA
CASSVEQGPNEKLFF
TGTGCCAGCAGCGTAGAGCAGGGGCCTAATGAAAAACTGTTTTTT
>TRBD2|TRBJ2-2|TRBV5-1|NA
CASSLGLALTVPGELFF
TGCGCCAGCAGCCTGGGACTAGCGCTAACAGTACCCGGGGAGCTGTTTTTT
>NA|TRBJ1-2|TRBV30|NA
CAWTSGVGGYTF
TGTGCCTGGACATCGGGGGTCGGTGGCTACACCTTC
>NA|TRBJ1-1|TRBV30|few
CAWRGVIEAFF
TGTGCCTGGAGGGGAGTTATTGAAGCTTTCTTT
>TRBD1|TRBJ2-7|TRBV4-1|NA
CASSQGTGTGKGWYEQYF
TGCGCCAGCAGCCAAGGCACCGGGACAGGGAAGGGGTGGTACGAGCAGTACTTC
>NA|TRBJ1-1|TRBV9|once
CASSATGQNTEAFF
TGTGCCAGCAGCGCGACGGGACAAAACACTGAAGCTTTCTTT
>NA|TRBJ1-5|TRBV5-6|NA
CASSFRQSNQPQHF
TGTGCCAGCAGCTTCAGGCAGAGCAATCAGCCCCAGCATTTT
>NA|TRBJ1-3|TRBV30|NA
CAWIQGFSGNTIYF
TGTGCCTGGATACAGGGCTTCTCTGGAAACACCATATATTTT
>NA|TRBJ1-1|TRBV6-6|few
CASSYMGARRTEAFF
TGTGCCAGCAGTTACATGGGGGCGCGTCGTACTGAAGCTTTCTTT
>NA|TRBJ2-7|TRBV4-1|few
CASSQDVGREQYF
TGCGCCAGCAGCCAAGATGTGGGGAGGGAGCAGTACTTC
>NA|TRBJ1-1|TRBV28|NA
CASSLPGQKNTEAFF
TGTGCCAGCAGTTTACCGGGACAAAAGAACACTGAAGCTTTCTTT
>NA|TRBJ2-7|TRBV29-1|NA
CSVGIQSSYEQYF
TGCAGCGTTGGTATACAGTCCTCCTACGAGCAGTACTTC
>NA|TRBJ1-3|TRBV30|NA
CASKGPPGNTIYF
TGTGCCTCCAAGGGGCCCCCTGGAAACACCATATATTTT
>NA|TRBJ2-1|TRBV19|few
CASTGWYNEQFF
TGTGCCAGTACCGGGTGGTACAATGAGCAGTTCTTC
>TRBD2|TRBJ2-7|TRBV14|NA
CASSHAGTSASYEQYF
TGTGCCAGCAGCCATGCTGGGACTAGCGCCTCCTACGAGCAGTACTTC
>NA|TRBJ1-1|TRBV7-2|once
CASSLLGQGNTEAFF
TGTGCCAGCAGCCTACTGGGGCAGGGGAACACTGAAGCTTTCTTT